This T cell receptor beta chain was identified in a study of T-cell memory formation after mild COVID-19. Study in general: Each donor largely had its own TCR clusters.

This clonotype appeared a few times. Its specificity is unknown. 5'RACE primed at constant segments yielded TCR alpha and TCR beta cDNA libraries bearing sample barcodes and UMIs. Each CDR3 protein gets one entry after TCRdb re-called the 5' RACE reads with MiXCR. Of about 560,000 distinct CDR3 sequences listed, less than 25% are singletons. This CDR3 spans 14 amino acids. The junction had 7 bases not matched to a gene; V was cut back by 3 bases and J by 9 bases. Germline V gives CDR1 LNHNV, CDR2 YYDKDF (reference sequence). The study's findings and limits: Researchers found some responding clones in pre-infection memory, a sign that cross-reactive memory joined. Clones that contracted from day 15 to 85 were balanced CD4/CD8, while later expanders leaned CD4+.

The clonotype originates from an adult woman who had mild COVID-19 (a few samples of this study predate the infection). Cell type and time point are not known. The sequencing sample was made of PBMCs or a T cell subset sorted from them (not recorded which). The J gene is TRBJ2-1, the V gene TRBV15, with TRBD2 matching 8 bases. This CDR3 reads CATSSGLARGEQFF. Here the CDR3 DNA reads TGTGCCACCAGCAGCGGACTAGCAAGGGGTGAGCAGTTCTTC.